The 7 T cell receptor beta chains in this list originate from one sample, sequenced in a study of OX40 agonist ivuxolimab in advanced cancers. Sequencing used immunoSEQ multiplex PCR; TCRdb keeps in-frame clones, though not all of them. The sample holds just over 14,000 clones, about 69% seen once. The sequencing here drew on CD4+ or CD8+ T cells sorted from blood, taken in a trial of the OX40 agonist ivuxolimab. The receptors shown here come from an adult with an advanced solid tumor such as melanoma, head and neck, liver or kidney cancer.

This sequence joins TRBV7-9 and TRBJ2-7; D uncertain. CDR3 length: 14 residues. Per germline, CDR1 SEHNR and CDR2 FQNEAQ (reference sequence). Trimming cost V 5 bases and J 2 bases, with 13 bases left between them. In nucleotides, the CDR3 is TGTGCCAGCAGCAAAGGGCACTTGACCTACGAGCAGTACTTC. Translating it yields CASSKGHLTYEQYF.

For the CDR3, the DNA is TGTGCCAGCAGCGACTTAGCGGGAAGGGTCACAGATACGCAGTATTTT. Protein: CASSDLAGRVTDTQYF. This chain uses TRBV11-3 with TRBJ2-3, with 8 positions matching TRBD2. V shed 5 bases, J shed 2 bases, and the junction held 9 bases outside the gene matches. The CDR3 totals 16 residues. Germline V gives CDR1 SGHNT, CDR2 YENEEA.

This clone was found a few times. The CDR3 loop reads CASSLNLCKLTGGHHGTDTQYF. For the CDR3, the DNA is TGTGCCAGCAGCTTAAATTTGTGTAAATTGACAGGGGGCCACCATGGCACAGATACGCAGTATTTT. The chain has TRBV7-3 and TRBJ2-3; 10 nucleotides line up with TRBD1. Germline V lookup: CDR1 SGHTA, CDR2 FQGTGA. CDR3 length equals 22 residues. V lost 1 base and J lost 1; bases outside the gene matches: 20. The variable domain in full, completed from reference TRBV7-3 and TRBJ2-3, reads GAGVSQTPSNKVTEKGKYVELRCDPISGHTALYWYRQSLGQGPEFLIYFQGTGAADDSGLPNDRFFAVRPEGSVSTLKIQRTERGDSAVYLCASSLNLCKLTGGHHGTDTQYFGPGTRLTVL.

About this clone: One end of the junction is discordant with germline, which a read error may explain. This chain connects TRBV19 to TRBJ2-5; D ambiguous. The CDR3 contains 9 residues. Per the germline V gene, CDR1 is LNHDA and CDR2 is SQIVND (reference sequence). The CDR3 bases are TGTGGGGGTCAAGGGACCCAGTACTTC. It codes for CGGQGTQYF.

This sequence joins TRBV11-2 and TRBJ1-1; TRBD1 is a possible D gene (5 bases). Trimming cost V 3 bases and J 2 bases, with 13 bases left between them. The germline CDR1 and CDR2 sequences are SGHAT and FQNNGV. The CDR3 runs to 15 residues. The CDR3 sequence is CASSFKGLINTEAFF. Written as DNA, the CDR3 is TGTGCCAGCAGCTTCAAGGGACTGATAAACACTGAAGCTTTCTTT.

V is TRBV7-9 and J is TRBJ2-3, with TRBD1 as a possible D gene (6 bases). V lost 4 bases to trimming and J lost 2 bases, with 16 bases between them. The CDR3 runs 16 residues. Germline V gene lookup returns CDR1 SEHNR and CDR2 FQNEAQ (reference sequence). The CDR3 DNA reads as TGTGCCAGCAGCTCCAACAGGGTTATCGACACAGATACGCAGTATTTT. Its protein is CASSSNRVIDTDTQYF. The variable domain in full, with the rest retrieved from reference TRBV7-9 and TRBJ2-3, is DTGVSQNPRHKITKRGQNVTFRCDPISEHNRLYWYRQTLGQGPEFLTYFQNEAQLEKSRLLSDRFSAERPKGSFSTLEIQRTEQGDSAMYLCASSSNRVIDTDTQYFGPGTRLTVL.

The rearrangement uses TRBV27 and TRBJ1-5; tentatively, D is TRBD1 (6 bases). Trimming left V 5 bases short and J 4 bases short, with 6 bases between. The CDR3 loop spans 12 amino acids. CDR1 is MNHEY and CDR2 is SMNVEV in the germline V gene (reference sequence). The CDR3 spells CASSTGNQPQHF. CDR3 coding DNA: TGTGCCAGCAGTACAGGGAATCAGCCCCAGCATTTT.